A single TCR beta chain is shown here with its context. The CDR3 covers 14 residues. Germline trimming cut 4 bases from V and 4 bases from J; bases unmatched to any gene: 6. Per germline, CDR1 SEHNR and CDR2 FQNEAQ (reference sequence). Primers included in the PCR were 60 Vbeta and 13 Jbeta primers. The method was immunoSEQ multiplex PCR; TCRdb's version includes in-frame clones alone and lacks a portion of them. The sample lists around 200,000 clones; around 85% were seen once. The sample comes from a study of cytomegalovirus exposure and HLA in healthy donors. The sample was PBMCs. The clonotype was recovered from a girl aged 2 to 10 in good health and CMV-seronegative. The gene calls are TRBV7-9 and TRBJ2-7; TRBD2 matches at 8 bases. The CDR3 spells CASSSGGAGYEQYF. In nucleotides, the CDR3 is TGTGCCAGCAGCTCCGGGGGGGCGGGTTACGAGCAGTACTTC. The whole variable domain, remainder taken from reference TRBV7-9 and TRBJ2-7, is DTGVSQNPRHKITKRGQNVTFRCDPISEHNRLYWYRQTLGQGPEFLTYFQNEAQLEKSRLLSDRFSAERPKGSFSTLEIQRTEQGDSAMYLCASSSGGAGYEQYFGPGTRLTVT.